This T cell receptor beta chain was documented in a study of blood T cells in healthy people across ages. J was trimmed by 0 bases and V by 0 bases; bases with no gene match: 5. The germline V gene has CDR1 MNHEY and CDR2 SVGEGT. The CDR3 extends over 16 amino acids. With a J-beta primer mix and a sample-barcoded 5' primer, a second PCR ran roughly 6 to 11 cycles. TCRdb redid the calling of the 5' RACE reads with MiXCR, one entry per CDR3 protein. This sample has fewer than 1.5 million distinct CDR3 sequences, with 42% found just once. The clonotype originates from a woman younger than 35 in good health. Specimen: blood. This chain links TRBV6-2 or TRBV6-3 with TRBJ2-7; 7 positions agree with TRBD2. This chain's CDR3 is CASSYSTAGNSYEQYF. The CDR3 DNA reads as TGTGCCAGCAGTTACTCGACAGCGGGGAACTCCTACGAGCAGTACTTC.